This is a list of T cell receptor beta chains from one sample in a study of blood T cell repertoires in COVID-19. Sequencing was performed with immunoSEQ multiplex PCR; in TCRdb, only in-frame clones are kept and a portion is missing. The table lists 90,000 to 120,000 clones, roughly 90% of them singletons. Sequencing input: peripheral blood. All receptors come from a man aged 40-49 years with active or convalescent COVID-19. The CDR3 runs from the conserved cysteine through the conserved F or W. D genes are given only for firm matches. A clone size is listed for some rows: how often the clone was seen (once, few, many), or a class if it is expanded.

j_call | v_call | clone_size | d_call | cdr3_aa | cdr3_nt
TRBJ2-2 | TRBV7-9 | . | . | CASSPSGVIAGELFF | TGTGCCAGCAGCCCCTCCGGGGTCATCGCCGGGGAGCTGTTTTTT
TRBJ2-1 | TRBV18 | . | . | CASSQQGAEQFF | TGTGCCAGCTCACAACAGGGAGCTGAGCAGTTCTTC
TRBJ2-7 | TRBV11-3 | . | . | CASSLENGINDEQYF | TGTGCCAGCAGCTTAGAAAACGGGATAAACGACGAGCAGTACTTC
TRBJ1-4 | TRBV9 | . | TRBD1 | CASSVGQGNEKLFF | TGTGCCAGCAGCGTTGGACAGGGTAACGAAAAACTGTTTTTT
TRBJ2-3 | TRBV24-1 | . | TRBD1 | CATSDLDRVGTQYF | TGTGCCACCAGTGATTTGGACAGGGTGGGTACGCAGTATTTT
TRBJ1-2 | TRBV28 | . | . | CATQERNYGYTF | TGTGCCACTCAGGAACGGAACTATGGCTACACCTTC
TRBJ1-2 | TRBV6-5 | . | . | CASSYSRNYGYTF | TGTGCCAGCAGTTACTCGCGTAACTATGGCTACACCTTC
TRBJ2-7 | TRBV4-2 | . | TRBD1 | CASSPGTGGFLSEQYF | TGTGCCAGCAGCCCTGGGACAGGGGGATTTCTAAGCGAGCAGTACTTC
TRBJ1-4 | TRBV28 | . | TRBD1 | CASSSPGGTGNEKLFF | TGTGCCAGCAGTTCCCCCGGAGGGACAGGGAATGAAAAACTGTTTTTT
TRBJ2-3 | TRBV10-2 | . | TRBD1 | CASSESQGGIADTQYF | TGCGCCAGCAGTGAGTCGCAAGGGGGCATCGCAGATACGCAGTATTTT
TRBJ1-4 | TRBV5-1 | . | . | CASSSDTQGLFF | TGCGCCAGCAGCTCAGATACCCAGGGGCTGTTTTTT
TRBJ2-1 | TRBV19 | few | TRBD2 | CASSRRLAGDSYNEQFF | TGTGCCAGTAGTCGACGACTAGCGGGGGACTCCTACAATGAGCAGTTCTTC
TRBJ2-7 | TRBV6-5 | . | TRBD1 | CASRPPGQGTYEQYF | TGTGCCAGCAGACCACCGGGACAGGGCACCTACGAGCAGTACTTC
TRBJ1-6 | TRBV27 | . | . | CASSPLGREGNSPLHF | TGTGCCAGCAGTCCCCTAGGCAGGGAAGGAAATTCACCCCTCCACTTT
TRBJ2-3 | TRBV6-5 | . | . | CASTPAGEADTQYF | TGTGCCAGCACCCCGGCGGGTGAGGCTGATACGCAGTATTTT
TRBJ2-5 | TRBV5-4 | . | TRBD2 | CASSLDLAGKETQYF | TGTGCCAGCAGCTTGGACTTAGCGGGAAAGGAGACCCAGTACTTC
TRBJ2-7 | TRBV6-5 | . | . | CASRADFNFSYEQYF | TGTGCCAGCAGGGCAGACTTCAACTTCTCCTACGAGCAGTACTTC
TRBJ1-3 | TRBV5-1 | . | . | CASSLQSTGNTIYF | TGCGCCAGCAGCTTGCAATCCACTGGAAACACCATATATTTT
TRBJ2-2 | TRBV4-1 | . | TRBD1 | CASSSSGTGLTGELFF | TGCGCCAGCAGCTCCTCCGGGACAGGGTTAACCGGGGAGCTGTTTTTT
TRBJ1-1 | TRBV28 | . | . | CASSLRGAEAFF | TGTGCCAGCAGTTTACGGGGAGCTGAAGCTTTCTTT
TRBJ1-5 | TRBV27 | . | . | CASSFAASNQPQHF | TGTGCCAGCAGTTTCGCGGCGAGCAATCAGCCCCAGCATTTT
TRBJ1-2 | TRBV4-3 | . | . | CASSQDTTGHGANGYTF | TGCGCCAGCAGCCAAGATACTACAGGACATGGGGCCAATGGCTACACCTTC
TRBJ2-4 | TRBV11-2 | . | . | CASSLVFGGLDIQYF | TGTGCCAGCAGCTTAGTTTTTGGGGGCCTGGACATTCAGTACTTC
TRBJ2-1 | TRBV7-2 | . | . | CASSLLQGGGHNEQFF | TGTGCCAGCAGCTTACTTCAGGGAGGGGGGCACAATGAGCAGTTCTTC
TRBJ1-1 | TRBV28 | . | . | CASSSKIYRPGTEAFF | TGTGCCAGCAGTTCAAAAATTTATAGGCCGGGAACTGAAGCTTTCTTT
TRBJ1-3 | TRBV28 | few | TRBD1 | CASRTGQIAGNTIYF | TGTGCCAGCAGAACGGGACAGATCGCTGGAAACACCATATATTTT
TRBJ1-2 | TRBV4-3 | once | . | CASSQGVSTYYGYTF | TGCGCCAGCAGCCAAGGAGTCTCGACATACTATGGCTACACCTTC
TRBJ2-7 | TRBV5-4 | . | . | CASSIDRTLYEQYF | TGTGCCAGCAGTATCGACAGAACCCTCTACGAGCAGTACTTC
TRBJ2-3 | TRBV6-5 | . | TRBD1 | CASRDRGNTDTQYF | TGTGCCAGCAGAGACAGGGGAAACACAGATACGCAGTATTTT
TRBJ2-3 | TRBV5-1 | . | TRBD2 | CASSLGLAVDTQYF | TGCGCCAGCAGCTTGGGACTAGCGGTAGATACGCAGTATTTT
TRBJ1-4 | TRBV5-1 | . | TRBD1 | CASSSGTEEKLFF | TGCGCCAGCAGCTCAGGGACAGAAGAAAAACTGTTTTTT
TRBJ1-4 | TRBV4-3 | . | . | CASSQPNEKLFF | TGCGCCAGCAGCCAACCGAATGAAAAACTGTTTTTT
TRBJ1-1 | TRBV3-1/TRBV3-2 | . | . | CASSQAPPNTEAFF | TGTGCCAGCAGCCAAGCTCCTCCGAACACTGAAGCTTTCTTT